This T cell receptor beta chain was captured in a study of blood T cell repertoires in COVID-19. At the level of the study: Nucleic acid was either cDNA or gDNA, and it came from T cells, B-cell-depleted T cells, or PBMCs.

Original analysis: Estimation of nucleated cell counts was performed using reference gene primer amplification. Generated by immunoSEQ multiplex PCR, the TCRdb table keeps only in-frame clones and is missing some. From that table come the V and J calls and clone size; the DNA was used to work out D and trimming. Of 100,000 to 150,000 clones in the sample, 84% are singletons; the top ten hold 2% to 2.5%. The CDR3 extends over 14 amino acids. Germline CDR1 is SGHRS and CDR2 is YFSETQ. The germline V and J ends were trimmed by 4 bases and 1 base, with 11 bases remaining between them. Across under 25 US areas, participants ranged in age from about 18 to 89 years. Cohorts were based on clinical histories the participants reported.

The clonotype comes from a man in his forties with acute COVID-19. The chain joins TRBV5-1 to TRBJ1-1, with D uncertain. What was sequenced was PBMCs or T cells enriched from blood (not recorded which). Here the CDR3 DNA reads TGCGCCAGCAGCCCCTTTACAGAGAACACTGAAGCTTTCTTT. As protein: CASSPFTENTEAFF.